This T cell receptor beta chain was captured in a study of T cells in Graves' hyperthyroidism and ophthalmopathy. Trimming removed 0 bases from V and 1 base from J; junction bases left unmatched: 4. CDR3 length: 17 amino acids. Germline V CDR1 and CDR2: MNHNS, SASEGT. Amplification of TCR beta CDR3 regions used RNA as the template. In the first-round RT-PCR of the TCR CDR3, the HTBI primer set was used. TCRdb itself ran the multiplex PCR reads through MiXCR, one entry per CDR3 protein. Of about 600,000 distinct CDR3 sequences listed, about a sixth were seen once; the top ten hold 2.5% to 4%. In this sample, this clonotype turned up a few times.

The specimen was blood. The gene calls are TRBV6-1 and TRBJ2-3; 10 positions agree with TRBD1. This receptor was identified in a woman in her forties with Graves' ophthalmopathy. CDR3 sequence reads: CASSEAAGTGGTDTQYF. The CDR3 nucleotides read TGTGCCAGCAGTGAAGCTGCCGGGACAGGGGGCACAGATACGCAGTATTTT.